The present entry profiles one TCR beta chain with its context. It has no known antigen specificity. No base quality values were provided; no much bigger clone lies one nucleotide off. The CDR3 goes from the cysteine to the phenylalanine over 16 residues. Of all the DNA, just the CDR3 is kept, 48 bases in frame from base 1. From a lookup of the germline V gene, CDR1 and CDR2 are SGHRS and YFSETQ. The germline ends are 10 bases apart after V is trimmed by 1 base and J by 0 bases. The data are from a study of blood T cell repertoires in COVID-19 (dated by TCRdb to about 2020). Study-level background: Samples from collaborators originated in the United States, Italy and Spain and spanned both the acute and convalescent phases of COVID-19. The material from the prospective study consisted of cDNA or gDNA derived from T cells, B-cell-depleted T cells, or PBMCs. Subjects who had been exposed to COVID-19, were actively infected with it, or had recovered from it provided the deeply sampled blood TCRbeta repertoires that made up the dataset. The repertoires were released in a freely available public database intended as a resource for research on the immune response to SARS-CoV-2. The samples were drawn from the first 160 participants of the ongoing ImmuneRACE study and from 950 to 1,500 subjects provided by 6 global collaborators. Nearly every sample came with metadata listing a de-identified subject ID, COVID-19 status, age in years and sex. Where available, HLA class I and class II types were taken from metadata supplied by the sample provider and were not determined by assay-based typing. Study-wide conclusions, independent of this receptor: Clinical and demographic metadata were provided uncurated, with the amount varying by source and participant.

The immunoSEQ Assay, a bias-controlled multiplex PCR, was used to amplify TCRbeta CDR3 regions from genomic DNA. On the authors' methods: Within the assay, amplification of reference gene primers was used to estimate how many nucleated cells each sample contained. Sequence reads were collapsed and filtered to measure the absolute abundance of every unique TCRbeta CDR3 rearrangement. For each sample, productive Simpson clonality was calculated by taking the square root of Simpson's diversity index across productive rearrangements. TCRdb carries this immuneACCESS record with in-frame sequences only. Its versions omit some clonotypes, under half of them owing to an unresolved V gene in the studies checked, with the rest unexplained. The V and J calls and the clone size are those of that table, but D and trimming were determined from the DNA. The sample table records about 140,000 clones; about three quarters of these occur just once. The ten most abundant clones make up 2.5% to 3.5% of the sample.

Participants in the prospective study were enrolled through a virtual design, were aged about 18 to 100 years, and lived in fewer than 30 United States geographic areas. In the prospective study, cohorts were assigned on the basis of participant-reported clinical history obtained from a screening survey and a study questionnaire. ImmuneRACE Cohort 3 recovered participants were defined by two consecutive negative NP/OP PCR tests, healthcare professional clearance, or symptom resolution. In the prospective study, whole blood, serum and a nasopharyngeal or oropharyngeal swab were collected from each participant by mobile phlebotomists. Additional blood draws and questionnaires over an approximately 2-month period could optionally be provided by prospective study participants. Before DNA extraction, prospective study blood samples were shipped either frozen or at room temperature.

This sequence originates from a woman in her forties or fifties who had recovered from COVID-19. The chain was built from TRBV5-1 and TRBJ2-2; the D segment could be TRBD1, given 5 matching bases. Material for sequencing was PBMCs or T cells enriched from blood (not recorded which). The encoded CDR3 is CASSLLAGPNTGELFF. The bases read TGCGCCAGCAGCTTGTTGGCAGGGCCGAACACCGGGGAGCTGTTTTTT.